The 14 T cell receptor beta chains below all came from one sample that was sequenced in a study of beta chain features in type 1 diabetes (dated by TCRdb to the late 2010s). The protocol used for the library was the immunoSEQ multiplex PCR assay. The High Capacity cDNA Reverse Transcription Kit was used to reverse transcribe all of the isolated RNA, meaning that expressed TCRB transcripts were what got sequenced. This is the immuneACCESS table as TCRdb keeps it, with only in-frame sequences that have V and J called. A part of the clones is gone; compared with another copy, unresolved V genes explain less than half, and the rest is unexplained. The table for this sample lists 200,000 to 250,000 clones; approximately 10% of them were counted only once. Clones ranked in the top ten supply roughly 1.4% of the sample. The material sequenced was central memory CD4+ T cells from blood. Receptors originate from a young man in good health.

The chain couples TRBV18 to TRBJ1-1; TRBD1 aligns across 7 bases. Germline values: CDR1 KGHSH, CDR2 LQKENI. This CDR3 contains 13 residues. J gave up 5 bases and V 6 bases, and 6 bases lay outside the gene matches. CDR3 sequence reads: CASSSSGGTEAFF. CDR3 nucleotides: TGTGCCAGCTCGTCCTCAGGGGGAACTGAAGCTTTCTTT.

This clone has just a few counts. This chain connects TRBV7-8 to TRBJ2-1; TRBD2 agrees at 7 bases. Unmatched junction bases numbered 7, after V lost 5 bases and J lost 0 bases. The CDR3 covers 16 residues. Germline V gives CDR1 SGHVS, CDR2 FQNEAQ. The CDR3, as DNA: TGTGCCAGCAGCCCTGGACTAGGCAGCTCCTACAATGAGCAGTTCTTC. This codes for CASSPGLGSSYNEQFF. The variable domain in full, completed from reference TRBV7-8 and TRBJ2-1, reads GAGVSQSPRYKVAKRGQDVALRCDPISGHVSLFWYQQALGQGPEFLTYFQNEAQLDKSGLPSDRFFAERPEGSVSTLKIQRTQQEDSAVYLCASSPGLGSSYNEQFFGPGTRLTVL.

This clone was seen many times. J is TRBJ2-3 and V is TRBV7-2; a weak D match, TRBD1 (6 bases). The CDR3 extends over 13 amino acids. CDR1 is SGHTA, CDR2 FQGNSA, per germline. Trimming took 6 bases from V and 3 from J, leaving 10 bases between them. The CDR3 protein is CASRGQGTDTQYF. The CDR3 DNA follows: TGTGCCAGCAGGGGGCAGGGGACAGATACGCAGTATTTT.

This clone was seen ten or more times. The V and J genes are TRBV12-1 and TRBJ2-7; TRBD2, the D gene given by the table, was not confirmed from the DNA. TRBV12-1 is deemed a pseudogene. CDR3 length equals 17 residues. The CDR3 nucleotides read TGTGCCAGCAGTTTGACGCTAGCGGGAGGGGTAGCCTACGAGCAGTACTTC. As protein: CASSLTLAGGVAYEQYF.

This clone was recorded a few times. This chain connects TRBV18 to TRBJ2-1, with D perhaps matching TRBD2 (6 bases). The CDR3 consists of 16 residues. Trimming removed 3 bases from V and 0 bases from J, with 12 bases in between. Germline V CDR1 and CDR2: KGHSH, LQKENI. The CDR3 region is CASSPGSGGSYNEQFF. The CDR3 coding sequence is TGTGCCAGCTCACCTGGTAGCGGAGGCTCCTACAATGAGCAGTTCTTC.

This clone was counted only a few times. The rearrangement uses TRBV6-5 and TRBJ2-2; no definite D call. Trimming removed 6 bases at V and 5 bases at J, with 10 bases between. From germline, CDR1 is MNHEY and CDR2 SVGAGI. The CDR3 has 13 amino acids. The CDR3 loop reads CASRGLRTGELFF. CDR3 nucleotides: TGTGCCAGCAGGGGATTGAGGACCGGGGAGCTGTTTTTT.

This clone came up a few times. The rearrangement links TRBV11-3 to TRBJ2-1; possible D gene TRBD2, 6 bases. CDR3 size: 13 residues. From germline, CDR1 is SGHNT and CDR2 YENEEA. Trimming cost V 5 bases and J 4 bases, with 9 bases left between them. The CDR3 loop reads CASSPGRYNEQFF. The CDR3, as DNA: TGTGCCAGCAGCCCCGGGAGATACAATGAGCAGTTCTTC.

The chain carries TRBV7-9 and TRBJ1-2, with 10 bases fitting TRBD1. Germline loops: CDR1 SEHNR, CDR2 FQNEAQ (reference sequence). There are 14 residues in the CDR3. V lost 3 bases to trimming and J lost 3 bases; unmatched junction nucleotides: 1. CDR3 nucleotides: TGTGCCAGCAGCTTCGGGACAGGGGACTATGGCTACACCTTC. The encoded protein is CASSFGTGDYGYTF.

This clone was seen only a few times. V and J are TRBV29-1 and TRBJ1-2; no firm D call. Trimming stripped 1 base from V and 6 bases from J, with 12 bases between. Germline V gives CDR1 SQVTM, CDR2 ANQGSEA. This CDR3 has 13 residues. The CDR3 protein is CSVEAGLFDGYTF. The CDR3 DNA reads TGCAGCGTTGAAGCCGGACTTTTCGATGGCTACACCTTC.

The rearrangement links TRBV10-3 to TRBJ2-3, with 9 bases fitting TRBD1. Losses at the gene ends were 6 bases for V and 3 bases for J; bases not matched to a gene: 4. The CDR3 has 14 amino acids. CDR1 is ENHRY, CDR2 SYGVKD, per germline. The CDR3 DNA is TGTGCCATCAGGCACGACAGGGGGACAGATACGCAGTATTTT. Translation: CAIRHDRGTDTQYF.

This clone appeared many times. J is TRBJ2-4 and V is TRBV28; no firm D call. CDR1 is MDHEN, CDR2 SYDVKM, per germline. Trimming stripped 6 bases from V and 1 base from J, with 16 bases between. The CDR3 totals 16 residues. The DNA for the CDR3 is TGTGCCAGCAGAACCGGCCCCCAACGGGCCAAAAACATTCAGTACTTC. Translating gives CASRTGPQRAKNIQYF.

This clone was recorded at least ten times. J is TRBJ2-1 and V is TRBV28, with D perhaps matching TRBD2 (5 bases). Germline assignment: CDR1 MDHEN and CDR2 SYDVKM. This CDR3 has 11 residues. The ends were cut back, 6 bases at V and 7 bases at J, with 7 bases in the middle. The CDR3 nucleotides are TGTGCCAGCAGCGAGCGGAATGAGCAGTTCTTC. It yields the protein CASSERNEQFF.

This clone was observed a handful of times. The V gene is TRBV18, the J gene TRBJ2-4, with D possibly matching TRBD1 (5 bases). V gave up 2 bases and J gave up 8 bases, with 16 bases separating them. The length of the CDR3 is 15 residues. The germline V gene has CDR1 KGHSH and CDR2 LQKENI. CDR3 coding DNA: TGTGCCAGCTCACCATCTATAGGGGAACTCGACATTCAGTACTTC. Translating gives CASSPSIGELDIQYF.

This clone was found a few times. CDR3 protein: CASSESRGLAGQRGETQYF. The CDR3 region has the DNA TGTGCCAGCAGTGAAAGTAGGGGACTAGCGGGTCAACGGGGAGAGACCCAGTACTTC. The V call is TRBV2, the J call TRBJ2-5; TRBD2 aligns across 12 bases. The V and J ends lost 2 bases and 4 bases, in that order; junction bases with no gene match: 14. CDR1 SNHLY and CDR2 FYNNEI come from the germline V gene. The CDR3 has 19 amino acids.